The T cell receptor (beta chain) described here comes from a study of vaccination and CD4 T cells after COVID-19. On the study more broadly: Following dose two, a median approximately 74 days (range 14 to 241) passed before post-vaccine samples were taken. Whole-study findings and limits: Rising from 21 to 38, the median of SARS-CoV-2-reactive clonotypes did not change significantly.

Treatment here: roughly 11-day PBMC culture with coronavirus spike peptide pools or control peptides (ViraFEST assay). Using peptide pools, antigen-specific T cells were expanded in ViraFEST before TCRs were sequenced. The CDR3 totals 15 residues. Trimming removed 1 base from V and 4 bases from J, with 11 bases in between. The germline V gene encodes CDR1 MDHEN and CDR2 SYDVKM. This clonotype was detected only a few times. The antigen is not known. Oncomine TCR Beta short-read sequencing was applied to DNA from cultured CD4+ T cells. TCRdb fed the PCR reads into MiXCR, producing one record per CDR3 protein. The data hold 15,000 or so distinct CDR3 sequences, with around 53% observed a single time.

Sequencing was carried out using CD4+ T cells from blood, cultured in vitro. The chain joins TRBV28 to TRBJ1-5, with D unclear. The origin of this receptor is a human donor who had recovered from COVID-19. For the CDR3, the DNA is TGTGCCAGCAGTTTATATCTCAGATTAAATCAGCCCCAGCATTTT. Protein: CASSLYLRLNQPQHF.